The TCR beta chain under discussion was sequenced for a study of T cells in Graves' hyperthyroidism and ophthalmopathy. Study at large: Peripheral blood samples were taken at initial diagnosis, prior to any treatment.

As for this clonotype: The antigen is unknown.

Looked up from germline, CDR1 is MGHDK and CDR2 is SYGVNS. The CDR3 length is 12 residues. Study results and limitations: Expanded thyroid clonotypes (above 0.001) were mostly also found in blood. Stable hyperthyroidism was told apart from ophthalmopathy by a model built on 13 V-J features.

Hyperthyroidism of Graves' type that showed no ophthalmopathy progression within 18 months was stable. RNA transcripts provided the source from which TCR beta CDR3 regions were amplified. First-round RT-PCR targeting the TCR CDR3 was performed with the HTBI primer set. One entry per CDR3 protein, called by TCRdb with MiXCR from the multiplex PCR reads. This table holds hundreds of thousands of distinct CDR3 sequences, 35% found once. The receptor was derived from a woman between 40 and 55 years old with Graves' hyperthyroidism. The chain recombines TRBV25-1 with TRBJ1-5; D is unclear. Sample: blood. CDR3 sequence reads: CAREDQNQPQHF. CDR3 DNA: TGTGCTAGAGAGGACCAGAATCAGCCCCAGCATTTT.